Each of the 18 T cell receptor beta chains below was sequenced from the same sample in a study of long-term antiretroviral therapy in people with HIV. Version v3.0 of the immunoSEQ assay ran at survey level. Clones were sequenced by immunoSEQ multiplex PCR, and TCRdb holds only the in-frame ones, with some missing. The table records about 18,000 clones, 80% to 90% of them present only once. This material consisted of unsorted PBMCs, taken 0.6 years after starting antiretroviral therapy. Receptors were obtained from a woman in her late teens or twenties with HIV.

The genes are TRBV18 and TRBJ2-5; no reliable D call. Per germline, CDR1 KGHSH and CDR2 LQKENI. Between the trimmed V and J ends, which lost 1 base and 4 bases, there was a span of 10 bases. This CDR3 has 14 residues. As DNA, the CDR3 is TGTGCCAGCTCACCACTTCGTCCAGGAGAGACCCAGTACTTC. It is translated as CASSPLRPGETQYF.

The chain recombines TRBV2 with TRBJ2-1; perhaps D is TRBD1 or TRBD2 (5 bases each). The CDR3 loop spans 13 amino acids. The germline gives CDR1 SNHLY, CDR2 FYNNEI. V dropped 7 bases and J dropped 9 bases, with 16 bases sitting between them. In nucleotides, the CDR3 is TGTGCCAGCAAACGGGACGGATTGAGTGAGCAGTTCTTC. It is translated as CASKRDGLSEQFF.

V gene TRBV2 combines with J gene TRBJ2-7; D unresolved. Trimming cost V 4 bases and J 0 bases, with 7 bases left between them. Per the germline V gene, CDR1 is SNHLY and CDR2 is FYNNEI. The CDR3 extends over 13 amino acids. The CDR3 DNA follows: TGTGCCAGCAGTGGCGACAACTCCTACGAGCAGTACTTC. It yields the protein CASSGDNSYEQYF.

V usage is TRBV7-8 and J usage is TRBJ2-7; 7 bases are a match to TRBD1. The length of the CDR3 is 15 residues. Trimming removed 5 bases from V and 0 bases from J; junction bases left unmatched: 7. Germline V gene sequence: CDR1 SGHVS, CDR2 FQNEAQ. The CDR3 DNA reads as TGTGCCAGCAGCCCTCGGACAGGCAGCTCCTACGAGCAGTACTTC. It encodes CASSPRTGSSYEQYF.

This chain joins TRBV10-3 and TRBJ2-2, with TRBD2 identical over 11 bases. V trimming: 8 bases; J trimming: 5 bases; junction bases outside the gene matches: 4. There are 14 residues in the CDR3. CDR1 and CDR2 (germline): ENHRY, SYGVKD. CDR3: CAIGASGGTGELFF. CDR3 coding DNA: TGTGCCATCGGGGCTAGCGGGGGGACCGGGGAGCTGTTTTTT.

This rearrangement joins TRBV7-6 to TRBJ2-7; no definite D call. V lost 3 bases, J lost 7 bases, and 10 bases lay in between. The germline CDR1 and CDR2 sequences are SGHVS and FNYEAQ. This CDR3 region has 12 residues. As DNA, the CDR3 is TGTGCCAGCAGCTTCCTCGATGGGGAGCAGTACTTC. Its protein is CASSFLDGEQYF.

The chain combines TRBV14 with TRBJ2-5, with 8 bases that match TRBD2. The trim removed 4 bases at V and 1 base at J, leaving 5 bases unmatched. In germline, CDR1 is SGHDN, CDR2 FVKESK. This CDR3 comprises 15 residues. CDR3 coding DNA: TGTGCCAGCAGCCCCGGGAGGGCCCCCCAAGAGACCCAGTACTTC. Translating gives CASSPGRAPQETQYF.

This chain connects TRBV7-3 to TRBJ1-1; no firm D call. With 4 bases removed from V and 3 bases from J, the gap between germline ends came to 9 bases. Germline V gene lookup returns CDR1 SGHTA and CDR2 FQGTGA. This CDR3 spans 13 amino acids. CDR3: CASSSDVHTEAFF. The CDR3, as DNA: TGTGCCAGCAGCTCCGATGTCCACACTGAAGCTTTCTTT.

This chain links TRBV5-1 with TRBJ2-7; D is unresolved. V lost 4 bases, J lost 2 bases, and 10 bases lay in between. The CDR3 totals 13 residues. CDR1 is SGHRS and CDR2 is YFSETQ in the germline V gene. The CDR3 is CASSEEGAYEQYF. The CDR3 DNA sequence: TGCGCCAGCAGCGAAGAAGGTGCCTACGAGCAGTACTTC.

This clone was detected a few times. The chain uses TRBV6-1 and TRBJ1-3; 7 bases are a match to TRBD1. The CDR3 runs to 13 residues. Per the germline V gene, CDR1 is MNHNS and CDR2 is SASEGT. V lost 7 bases, J lost 11 bases, and 11 bases stayed unmatched. Here the CDR3 DNA reads TGTGCCAGCACTAACAGGGGCGGGCACGCCATATATTTT. Protein sequence: CASTNRGGHAIYF.

This chain connects TRBV28 to TRBJ2-3; 11 bases match TRBD2. Per the germline V gene, CDR1 is MDHEN and CDR2 is SYDVKM. J gave up 2 bases and V 3 bases, and 1 base lay outside the gene matches. The CDR3 extends over 15 amino acids. For the CDR3, the DNA is TGTGCCAGCAGTTTTAGCGGGAGGGCCACAGATACGCAGTATTTT. Amino acids: CASSFSGRATDTQYF.

As for this clone: The junction does not match germline at one end; this may be a read error. Here the CDR3 DNA reads TGTGCCAGCAGCTTGGTAGGCACTACCGAGGAGCTGTTTTTT. Its protein is CASSLVGTTEELFF. J is TRBJ2-2 and V is TRBV5-6; D unclear. This CDR3 is built from 14 residues. The V gene's germline CDR1 is SGHDT and CDR2 YYEEEE.

This chain uses TRBV6-6 with TRBJ1-2; weak D call: TRBD1 (5 bases). With 4 bases removed from V and 6 bases from J, the gap between germline ends came to 9 bases. This CDR3 comprises 12 residues. CDR1 is MNHNY and CDR2 is SVGAGI in the germline V gene (reference sequence). This chain's CDR3 is CASSFLGDGYTF. CDR3 nucleotide sequence: TGTGCCAGCAGTTTCTTAGGGGATGGCTACACCTTC.

V usage is TRBV28 and J usage is TRBJ1-2; a possible D gene is TRBD1 (5 bases). The ends were cut back, 2 bases at V and 8 bases at J, with 6 bases in the middle. CDR3 size: 11 residues. Germline CDR1 reads MDHEN; CDR2 reads SYDVKM. This CDR3 is CASSLEGGYTF. The CDR3 DNA follows: TGTGCCAGCAGTTTAGAGGGGGGCTACACCTTC.

The chain combines TRBV7-9 with TRBJ2-7, with D unresolved. From germline, CDR1 is SEHNR and CDR2 FQNEAQ (reference sequence). The CDR3 runs to 13 residues. V lost 1 base, J lost 3 bases, and 7 bases lay in between. DNA for the CDR3: TGTGCCAGCAGCTTAGAACTACACTACGAGCAGTACTTC. This translates into CASSLELHYEQYF.

The V gene is TRBV7-9, the J gene TRBJ2-7; the match to TRBD1 covers 8 bases. The V gene end was trimmed by 1 base and the J gene end by 5 bases; junction bases not matched to a gene: 7. Germline V gives CDR1 SEHNR, CDR2 FQNEAQ (reference sequence). The CDR3 loop spans 15 amino acids. In DNA form, the CDR3 reads TGTGCCAGCAGCTTAGGCGACAGGGGAATCGACGAGCAGTACTTC. This translates into CASSLGDRGIDEQYF.

This clone was seen a single time. This chain joins TRBV27 and TRBJ2-3, with 9 bases identical to TRBD2. This CDR3 contains 17 residues. V gave up 6 bases and J gave up 5 bases; unmatched junction bases: 15. CDR1 and CDR2 from the germline V gene are MNHEY and SMNVEV (reference sequence). The CDR3 region has the DNA TGTGCCAGCAGCCGTGATCCTAGCGGGATGTCCGTAGATACGCAGTATTTT. It yields the protein CASSRDPSGMSVDTQYF.

This clone was seen only once. The CDR3 DNA reads as TGTGCCAGCAGTTACGGGGGGAGTGAGCAGTTCTTC. Amino acid sequence: CASSYGGSEQFF. The chain recombines TRBV6-5 with TRBJ2-1, with a possible D match to TRBD2 (6 bases). Per the germline V gene, CDR1 is MNHEY and CDR2 is SVGAGI. V was shortened by 2 bases and J by 9 bases, with 8 bases between the two germline ends. This CDR3 contains 12 residues.